A single sample gave rise to the 21 T cell receptor beta chains below, sequenced in a study of blood T cell repertoires in COVID-19. Some clones are missing from TCRdb's copy, which holds only in-frame ones; the method was immunoSEQ multiplex PCR. The sample includes roughly 100,000 clones, about 92% of them seen just once. The specimen sequenced was peripheral blood. Receptor source: a woman of 80 years or more in a cohort sampled during active COVID-19.

This rearrangement joins TRBV29-1 to TRBJ2-4; D possibly corresponds to TRBD2 (5 bases). CDR1 is SQVTM, CDR2 ANQGSEA, per germline. V lost 0 bases to trimming and J lost 9 bases, with 6 bases between them. The CDR3 consists of 11 residues. The CDR3 reads CSVEDRGIQYF. CDR3 bases: TGCAGCGTTGAAGATCGGGGCATTCAGTACTTC.

About this clone itself: Relative to the germline gene, one junction end is altered; a read error may explain this. This chain connects TRBV6-6 to TRBJ2-7; 11 nucleotides agree with TRBD2. Looked up from germline, CDR1 is MNHNY and CDR2 is SVGAGI (reference sequence). CDR3 size: 14 residues. DNA of the CDR3: TGTGCCCGCAGAGTAGCGGGAGGGCCCTACGAGCAGTACTTC. Translated: CARRVAGGPYEQYF.

The rearrangement joins TRBV2 to TRBJ2-3; 9 nucleotides line up with TRBD2. The CDR3 has 16 amino acids. J was trimmed by 4 bases and V by 2 bases; bases with no gene match: 7. CDR1 is SNHLY and CDR2 is FYNNEI in the germline V gene. Here the CDR3 DNA reads TGTGCCAGCAGTGAAAACGCGGGGGGGCCATCAGATACGCAGTATTTT. This codes for CASSENAGGPSDTQYF.

This clone was counted between two and nine times. The chain links TRBV2 to TRBJ2-3; possibly TRBD1 for D (5 bases). V was pared by 3 bases and J by 3 bases, with 13 bases between. The germline V gene encodes CDR1 SNHLY and CDR2 FYNNEI. CDR3 length equals 15 residues. The CDR3 is CASSDRASWTDTQYF. CDR3 coding DNA: TGTGCCAGCAGTGACAGGGCGTCGTGGACAGATACGCAGTATTTT. Supplemented by reference TRBV2 and TRBJ2-3, the full variable domain reads EPEVTQTPSHQVTQMGQEVILRCVPISNHLYFYWYRQILGQKVEFLVSFYNNEISEKSEIFDDQFSVERPDGSNFTLKIRSTKLEDSAMYFCASSDRASWTDTQYFGPGTRLTVL.

This clone was seen only once. The genes are TRBV10-3 and TRBJ1-4; 7 nucleotides align to TRBD1. Germline CDR1 reads ENHRY; CDR2 reads SYGVKD. This CDR3 has 14 amino acids. After removal of 11 bases from V and 3 bases from J, the junction contained 9 bases not matched to a gene. The CDR3 DNA sequence: TGTGCCGCCCGCAAGACAGGGCCTAATGAAAAACTGTTTTTT. This gives the protein CAARKTGPNEKLFF.

This chain uses TRBV5-4 with TRBJ2-1; TRBD1 matches at 7 bases. CDR1 SGHNT and CDR2 YYREEE come from the germline V gene (reference sequence). With 5 bases clipped from V and 6 bases from J, the junction kept 8 bases outside the gene matches. The CDR3 runs to 14 residues. CDR3 region: CASRLGQNLNEQFF. CDR3 DNA: TGTGCCAGCAGACTGGGACAGAACCTCAATGAGCAGTTCTTC.

CDR3 in amino acids: CASSSETFGETQYF. The CDR3 DNA is TGTGCCAGCAGCTCGGAAACCTTCGGGGAGACCCAGTACTTC. The chain links TRBV7-2 to TRBJ2-5; no definite D call. The V end was cut by 4 bases, the J end by 5 bases, with 14 bases between. This CDR3 contains 14 residues. Germline CDR1 and CDR2: SGHTA and FQGNSA.

This chain links TRBV19 with TRBJ2-1; 11 nucleotides line up with TRBD2. The germline CDR1 and CDR2 sequences are LNHDA and SQIVND (reference sequence). V lost 6 bases to trimming and J lost 7 bases; unmatched junction nucleotides: 8. This CDR3 spans 15 amino acids. CDR3: CASSVTSGSRNEQFF. The CDR3 DNA reads TGTGCCAGTAGCGTTACTAGCGGGAGTCGGAATGAGCAGTTCTTC.

Remarks on this clone: This same CDR3 is encoded by further DNA sequences in the sample. V is TRBV18 and J is TRBJ1-4; D unresolved. The ends were cut back, 3 bases at V and 3 bases at J, with 5 bases in the middle. This CDR3 is 13 amino acids long. Germline V gene lookup returns CDR1 KGHSH and CDR2 LQKENI. CDR3 amino acids: CASSPSANEKLFF. The CDR3 DNA follows: TGTGCCAGCTCACCCTCCGCTAATGAAAAACTGTTTTTT.

The chain employs TRBV18 and TRBJ2-1, with 10 bases identical to TRBD2. V was pared by 0 bases and J by 9 bases, with 5 bases of the junction left unmatched. From germline, CDR1 is KGHSH and CDR2 LQKENI. The CDR3 length is 15 residues. The CDR3 spells CASSPPSGGAGEQFF. The DNA of the CDR3 is TGTGCCAGCTCACCACCCAGCGGGGGGGCCGGTGAGCAGTTCTTC.

This rearrangement joins TRBV12-3 or TRBV12-4 to TRBJ2-1; D unresolved. The V and J ends lost 4 bases and 8 bases respectively, with 9 bases between them. This CDR3 has 12 residues. The CDR3 nucleotides read TGTGCCAGCAGTTCCCCCCCCGATGAGCAGTTCTTC. This encodes CASSSPPDEQFF.

This chain links TRBV11-2 with TRBJ2-5; 9 bases line up with TRBD2. Trimming cost V 1 base and J 1 base; bases outside gene matches: 4. CDR1 and CDR2 (germline): SGHAT, FQNNGV. There are 16 residues in the CDR3. The CDR3 nucleotides are TGTGCCAGCAGCTTAGTCAAGACTAGCGGCCAAGAGACCCAGTACTTC. Translating it yields CASSLVKTSGQETQYF.

This clone was found once. The rearrangement joins TRBV7-9 to TRBJ1-1; D is uncertain. CDR3 length equals 14 residues. Germline CDR1 is SEHNR and CDR2 is FQNEAQ (reference sequence). V was shortened by 3 bases and J by 4 bases, with 12 bases between the two germline ends. For the CDR3, the DNA is TGTGCCAGCAGCTTCTCTGGGAGCGGCACTGAAGCTTTCTTT. Amino acids: CASSFSGSGTEAFF.

The V call is TRBV7-2, the J call TRBJ1-2; maybe TRBD1 (6 bases). The CDR3 runs 13 residues. The germline V gene encodes CDR1 SGHTA and CDR2 FQGNSA. V was trimmed by 5 bases and J by 5 bases, leaving 12 bases between them. The CDR3 nucleotides are TGTGCCAGCAGCGAGGAGGGGGGGTATGGCTACACCTTC. Its protein is CASSEEGGYGYTF. The full variable domain, its missing parts supplied by reference TRBV7-2 and TRBJ1-2, is GAGVSQSPSNKVTEKGKDVELRCDPISGHTALYWYRQSLGQGLEFLIYFQGNSAPDKSGLPSDRFSAERTGGSVSTLTIQRTQQEDSAVYLCASSEEGGYGYTFGSGTRLTVV.

This clone has more than one count but fewer than ten. The V and J genes are TRBV20-1 and TRBJ1-6, with TRBD1 identical over 9 bases. CDR1 is DFQATT, CDR2 SNEGSKA, per germline (reference sequence). The length of the CDR3 is 15 residues. The V gene end was trimmed by 3 bases and the J gene end by 8 bases; junction bases not matched to a gene: 8. The DNA of the CDR3 is TGCAGTGCTAGTGTCGGGGACAGGGACGATTCACCCCTCCACTTT. This encodes CSASVGDRDDSPLHF.

V usage is TRBV7-6 and J usage is TRBJ1-2; tentative D call: TRBD1 (5 bases). Trimming left V 5 bases short and J 4 bases short, with 17 bases between. CDR1 SGHVS and CDR2 FNYEAQ come from the germline V gene. The CDR3 contains 15 residues. As DNA, the CDR3 is TGTGCCAGCAGCCAGAACCCAGGGTTGTCCTATGGCTACACCTTC. Its protein is CASSQNPGLSYGYTF. The full variable domain, completed using reference TRBV7-6 and TRBJ1-2, is GAGVSQSPRYKVTKRGQDVALRCDPISGHVSLYWYRQALGQGPEFLTYFNYEAQQDKSGLPNDRFSAERPEGSISTLTIQRTEQRDSAMYRCASSQNPGLSYGYTFGSGTRLTVV.

The CDR3: CASTTSGGAENEQFF. The CDR3 nucleotides read TGTGCCAGCACTACTAGCGGGGGGGCCGAGAATGAGCAGTTCTTC. The V call is TRBV18, the J call TRBJ2-1, with 13 bases identical to TRBD2. The CDR3 is 15 amino acids. Germline CDR1 KGHSH, CDR2 LQKENI. With 8 bases clipped from V and 7 bases from J, the junction kept 8 bases outside the gene matches.

The chain carries TRBV7-9 and TRBJ2-5, with 10 nucleotides matching TRBD1. The germline gives CDR1 SEHNR, CDR2 FQNEAQ (reference sequence). Trimming took 5 bases from V and 2 from J; bases not matched to a gene: 8. CDR3 length equals 16 residues. The CDR3 nucleotides are TGTGCCAGCAGCGTCGGGACAGGGGCCTTACAAGAGACCCAGTACTTC. It yields the protein CASSVGTGALQETQYF.

The genes are TRBV11-2 and TRBJ1-2; tentatively, D is TRBD1 (6 bases). The CDR3 extends over 15 amino acids. V gave up 5 bases and J gave up 3 bases, with 16 bases separating them. Looked up from germline, CDR1 is SGHAT and CDR2 is FQNNGV. The CDR3 is CASSRSGGIDYGYTF. The CDR3 DNA reads as TGTGCCAGCAGCCGCAGTGGGGGCATTGACTATGGCTACACCTTC.

The chain joins TRBV5-1 to TRBJ2-1, with a weak D call TRBD2 (6 bases). Germline CDR1 SGHRS, CDR2 YFSETQ. Trimming cost V 2 bases and J 8 bases, with 8 bases left between them. This CDR3 has 12 residues. The CDR3 loop is CASSFWGDEQFF. CDR3 sequence (DNA): TGCGCCAGCAGCTTCTGGGGGGATGAGCAGTTCTTC. Full variable domain (remainder filled in from reference TRBV5-1 and TRBJ2-1): KAGVTQTPRYLIKTRGQQVTLSCSPISGHRSVSWYQQTPGQGLQFLFEYFSETQRNKGNFPGRFSGRQFSNSRSEMNVSTLELGDSALYLCASSFWGDEQFFGPGTRLTVL.

The rearrangement joins TRBV18 to TRBJ1-4; 7 bases agree with TRBD1. CDR1 and CDR2 (germline): KGHSH, LQKENI. Losses at the gene ends were 6 bases for V and 8 bases for J; bases not matched to a gene: 6. The CDR3 runs to 13 residues. CDR3 loop: CASSRLGQEKLFF. In nucleotides, the CDR3 is TGTGCCAGCTCTCGACTGGGACAGGAAAAACTGTTTTTT.